This entry describes one T cell receptor beta chain. The sample belongs to a study of blood T cell repertoires in COVID-19. About the research overall: Donors in the United States, Italy and Spain gave samples during acute or convalescent COVID-19. The analysed material was cDNA or gDNA that came from T cells, B-cell-depleted T cells, or PBMCs.

The CDR3 runs to 13 residues. The V end lost 9 bases, the J end lost 3 bases, and 14 bases lay between the germline ends. CDR1 is SNHLY, CDR2 FYNNEI, per germline. In the study's own analysis: For nucleated cells, counts were estimated from reference gene primer amplification. TCRdb's copy holds only in-frame clones and misses some; the assay was immunoSEQ multiplex PCR. D and trimming were read from the DNA, whereas the V and J calls and clone size are those reported in that table. Here the sample spans around 200,000 clones, roughly four fifths being singletons. The receptor was derived from a middle-aged woman with acute or convalescent COVID-19. The V gene is TRBV2, the J gene TRBJ1-2; a weak D match, TRBD1 (6 bases). The sequencing sample was made of peripheral blood. The CDR3 protein is CARNRDIDYGYTF. CDR3 nucleotide sequence: TGTGCCAGGAACCGGGACATAGACTATGGCTACACCTTC.